The source of this T cell receptor (beta chain) is a study of T cell responses to AZD1222 COVID-19 vaccine. The method was immunoSEQ multiplex PCR; TCRdb's version includes in-frame clones alone and lacks a portion of them. This sample has some 180,000 clones; 85% to 95% occur once, and the top ten carry about 1%. Whole-study findings and limits: Females made up more of the donors, who were largely white British, and clonal diversity may have come out too low. CD4 TCRs linked to vaccination spanned spike, dominating at 160-218 and 743-854.

On this clone: Its antigen remains unidentified.

The V and J ends lost 2 bases and 8 bases, in that order; junction bases with no gene match: 5. This CDR3 spans 13 amino acids. From germline, CDR1 is SGHRS and CDR2 YFSETQ. The material sequenced was peripheral blood, taken 28 days after the second dose of the MenACWY control vaccine. This sequence was found in an adult who received the MenACWY meningococcal vaccine as a control. This chain links TRBV5-1 with TRBJ1-1, with 8 bases identical to TRBD1. CDR3 sequence (DNA): TGCGCCAGCAGCTTCGGCAGGACAGGGGAAGCTTTCTTT. This sequence encodes CASSFGRTGEAFF.